One and the same sample provided the 31 T cell receptor beta chains below, sequenced in a study of OX40 agonist ivuxolimab in advanced cancers. Profiling relied on immunoSEQ multiplex PCR, and the TCRdb table lists in-frame clones only, not all of them. The sample contains roughly 30,000 clones, under 95% of which appear only once. Sequenced here: CD4+ or CD8+ T cells sorted from blood, sampled in a trial of the OX40 agonist ivuxolimab. These receptors all stem from an adult with an advanced solid tumor such as melanoma, head and neck, liver or kidney cancer.

The gene calls are TRBV10-2 and TRBJ1-1; 10 bases are shared with TRBD1. Trimming cost V 0 bases and J 4 bases; bases outside gene matches: 2. The CDR3 is 15 residues long. From germline, CDR1 is WSHSY and CDR2 SAAADI. The CDR3 nucleotides read TGCGCCAGCAGTGAGTCGGGACAGGGGAGCACTGAAGCTTTCTTT. Translated, it gives CASSESGQGSTEAFF.

The gene calls are TRBV9 and TRBJ2-2; no definite D call. With 7 bases removed from V and 2 bases from J, the gap between germline ends came to 9 bases. Germline values: CDR1 SGDLS, CDR2 YYNGEE. The CDR3 sequence is 13 residues long. The CDR3 is CASRSGNTGELFF. The CDR3 DNA follows: TGTGCCAGCCGTTCAGGTAACACCGGGGAGCTGTTTTTT.

The CDR3 loop reads CASSLARIGLNTEAFF. In DNA, the CDR3 is TGCGCCAGCAGCTTGGCCCGGATTGGTTTGAACACTGAAGCTTTCTTT. The chain is built from TRBV5-1 and TRBJ1-1; D ambiguous. Trimming took off 0 bases at V and 0 bases at J, with 12 bases between the two ends. The CDR3 is 16 amino acids. The germline gives CDR1 SGHRS, CDR2 YFSETQ.

The chain combines TRBV4-2 with TRBJ2-1, with D tentatively TRBD2 (5 bases). The V gene's germline CDR1 is LGHNA and CDR2 YNFKEQ. Trimming cost V 8 bases and J 0 bases, with 11 bases left between them. The CDR3 has 14 residues. The chain's CDR3 is CASRGPSSYNEQFF. In DNA, the CDR3 is TGTGCCAGCCGCGGGCCTAGCTCCTACAATGAGCAGTTCTTC.

V gene TRBV7-9 combines with J gene TRBJ2-3; 14 bases match TRBD2. V shed 4 bases, J shed 2 bases, and the junction held 2 bases outside the gene matches. Germline-derived CDR1 and CDR2 are SEHNR and FQNEAQ (reference sequence). The CDR3 length is 16 residues. The CDR3, as DNA: TGTGCCAGCAGCTCGGGACTAGCGGGGGTCACAGATACGCAGTATTTT. Protein product: CASSSGLAGVTDTQYF.

J is TRBJ2-7 and V is TRBV7-9; 7 positions agree with TRBD2. CDR3 size: 17 residues. V shed 4 bases and J 0 bases; nucleotides not matched to a gene: 12. Germline V gives CDR1 SEHNR, CDR2 FQNEAQ (reference sequence). The CDR3 DNA sequence: TGTGCCAGCAGCTACCTGACTCCGGGACTACCCTCCTACGAGCAGTACTTC. Translated, it gives CASSYLTPGLPSYEQYF.

The J gene is TRBJ2-7, the V gene TRBV28; 9 nucleotides align to TRBD1. The germline CDR1 and CDR2 sequences are MDHEN and SYDVKM. V dropped 6 bases and J dropped 6; count of bases not matched to a gene: 3. This CDR3 comprises 12 residues. The CDR3 coding sequence is TGTGCCAGCAGCTTACAGGGGGCCGAGCAGTACGTC. It yields the protein CASSLQGAEQYV.

The V call is TRBV27, the J call TRBJ1-2, with 7 bases aligning to TRBD1. Germline CDR1 and CDR2: MNHEY and SMNVEV (reference sequence). The CDR3 has 19 residues. V dropped 0 bases and J dropped 4; count of bases not matched to a gene: 17. In DNA, the CDR3 is TGTGCCAGCAGTTTATCTCTTAGTGGTTCGGCAGGGGGGCCCTATGGCTACACCTTC. Translation gives CASSLSLSGSAGGPYGYTF.

This rearrangement joins TRBV7-9 to TRBJ1-5; D remains ambiguous. Germline values: CDR1 SEHNR, CDR2 FQNEAQ (reference sequence). With 5 bases removed from V and 15 bases from J, the gap between germline ends came to 17 bases. The CDR3 loop spans 12 amino acids. CDR3 in amino acids: CASSAEGRIMHF. For the CDR3, the DNA is TGTGCCAGCAGCGCGGAAGGACGTATAATGCATTTT.

The rearrangement joins TRBV6-1 to TRBJ2-7; D gene unclear. The CDR3 length is 15 residues. Looked up from germline, CDR1 is MNHNS and CDR2 is SASEGT. V lost 4 bases to trimming and J lost 0 bases, with 13 bases between them. CDR3 nucleotide sequence: TGTGCCAGCAGTGCCTCCCCAGGATCCTCCTACGAGCAGTACGTC. Amino acids: CASSASPGSSYEQYV.

The chain is built from TRBV9 and TRBJ1-3, with D uncertain. Deletions cut 4 bases from V and 1 base from J, with 12 bases between. The CDR3 covers 15 residues. From germline, CDR1 is SGDLS and CDR2 YYNGEE. The CDR3 reads CASSLGGSSGNTIYF. Here the CDR3 DNA reads TGTGCCAGCAGCTTGGGAGGATCTTCTGGAAACACCATATATTTT.

The J gene is TRBJ2-1, the V gene TRBV6-1; 11 bases are shared with TRBD2. Germline V gene sequence: CDR1 MNHNS, CDR2 SASEGT. This CDR3 has 14 residues. J lost 9 bases, V lost 5 bases, and 6 bases had no gene match. The CDR3 loop is CASSHSGGATEQFF. CDR3 in DNA: TGTGCCAGCAGTCATAGCGGGGGGGCCACTGAGCAGTTCTTC.

This chain joins TRBV27 and TRBJ2-1, with TRBD1 matching over 7 bases. The CDR3 covers 15 residues. V shed 6 bases and J 7 bases; nucleotides not matched to a gene: 12. Per the germline V gene, CDR1 is MNHEY and CDR2 is SMNVEV (reference sequence). This CDR3 is CASSPETGRVNEQFF. As DNA, the CDR3 is TGTGCCAGCAGCCCTGAGACAGGGCGAGTAAATGAGCAGTTCTTC.

The V gene is TRBV27, the J gene TRBJ2-2, with D possibly matching TRBD2 (6 bases). Trimming left V 7 bases short and J 3 bases short, with 15 bases between. Germline-derived CDR1 and CDR2 are MNHEY and SMNVEV (reference sequence). The CDR3 is made up of 15 amino acids. The CDR3 DNA sequence: TGTGCCAGCACATGGGGGGTCGAGTACACCGGGGAGCTGTTTTTT. Translated: CASTWGVEYTGELFF.

The genes are TRBV7-9 and TRBJ2-7; D ambiguous. Germline assignment: CDR1 SEHNR and CDR2 FQNEAQ (reference sequence). V was trimmed by 1 base and J by 4 bases, leaving 5 bases between them. The CDR3 runs to 12 residues. The CDR3 DNA follows: TGTGCCAGCAGCTTAGTCGAGTACGAGCAGTACTTC. Translation gives CASSLVEYEQYF. The full variable domain, in which reference TRBV7-9 and TRBJ2-7 provide the parts outside the CDR3, is DTGVSQNPRHKITKRGQNVTFRCDPISEHNRLYWYRQTLGQGPEFLTYFQNEAQLEKSRLLSDRFSAERPKGSFSTLEIQRTEQGDSAMYLCASSLVEYEQYFGPGTRLTVT.

The chain uses TRBV11-3 and TRBJ2-3, with D perhaps TRBD1 (7 bases). Trimming pared 1 base from V and 3 bases from J, leaving 14 bases between. The germline V gene encodes CDR1 SGHNT and CDR2 YENEEA. CDR3 length: 16 residues. CDR3 nucleotide sequence: TGTGCCAGCAGCTTAGCGGGGGCAGGGGGAACAGATACGCAGTATTTT. Amino acids: CASSLAGAGGTDTQYF.

The gene calls are TRBV5-1 and TRBJ2-1, with TRBD2 matching over 7 bases. The CDR3 extends over 15 amino acids. Germline CDR1 is SGHRS and CDR2 is YFSETQ. V lost 0 bases, J lost 3 bases, and 3 bases stayed unmatched. The CDR3 loop is CASSLETSVYNEQFF. CDR3 in DNA: TGCGCCAGCAGCTTGGAAACTAGCGTCTACAATGAGCAGTTCTTC.

This chain connects TRBV7-9 to TRBJ2-1; D is possibly TRBD2 (5 bases). Between the trimmed V and J ends, which lost 5 bases and 5 bases, there was a span of 16 bases. The V gene's germline CDR1 is SEHNR and CDR2 FQNEAQ (reference sequence). This CDR3 has 15 residues. The CDR3: CASSPPWTGDNEQFF. The CDR3 nucleotides read TGTGCCAGCAGCCCTCCATGGACTGGAGACAATGAGCAGTTCTTC. Supplemented by reference TRBV7-9 and TRBJ2-1, the full variable domain reads DTGVSQNPRHKITKRGQNVTFRCDPISEHNRLYWYRQTLGQGPEFLTYFQNEAQLEKSRLLSDRFSAERPKGSFSTLEIQRTEQGDSAMYLCASSPPWTGDNEQFFGPGTRLTVL.

CDR3 coding DNA: TGTGCCAGCAGCGGGGGTCAAGGCGGATTAACACTCTACGAGCAGTACTTC. Protein: CASSGGQGGLTLYEQYF. This sequence joins TRBV9 and TRBJ2-7; the D is unclear. The V end was cut by 3 bases, the J end by 3 bases, with 22 bases between. The V gene's germline CDR1 is SGDLS and CDR2 YYNGEE. The CDR3 consists of 17 residues.

V usage is TRBV10-3 and J usage is TRBJ2-1, with 10 bases aligning to TRBD2. V gave up 3 bases and J gave up 8 bases; unmatched junction bases: 13. CDR3 length: 17 residues. Per the germline V gene, CDR1 is ENHRY and CDR2 is SYGVKD. CDR3: CAISDVGTSGMKDEQFF. The CDR3 nucleotides are TGTGCCATCAGTGATGTGGGAACTAGCGGGATGAAGGATGAGCAGTTCTTC.

This sequence joins TRBV28 and TRBJ1-1, with 8 positions matching TRBD1. Germline V gives CDR1 MDHEN, CDR2 SYDVKM. The CDR3 has 14 residues. V was pared by 6 bases and J by 2 bases, with 5 bases of the junction left unmatched. This CDR3 reads CASRTQGGNTEAFF. CDR3 bases: TGTGCCAGCAGAACACAGGGGGGTAACACTGAAGCTTTCTTT.

This clone came up once. The chain is built from TRBV27 and TRBJ2-7; 7 positions match TRBD1. The trim removed 2 bases at V and 6 bases at J, leaving 7 bases unmatched. Germline assignment: CDR1 MNHEY and CDR2 SMNVEV (reference sequence). CDR3 size: 14 residues. The CDR3: CASSLTGDSSEQYV. The DNA for the CDR3 is TGTGCCAGCAGTTTAACAGGGGACAGCTCCGAGCAGTACGTC.

This chain links TRBV4-1 with TRBJ2-2; no clear D gene. The CDR3 loop spans 13 amino acids. V was shortened by 4 bases and J by 3 bases, with 6 bases between the two germline ends. Looked up from germline, CDR1 is MGHRA and CDR2 is YSYEKL. CDR3 sequence (DNA): TGCGCCAGCAGCCGTCACGACACCGGGGAGCTGTTTTTT. It yields the protein CASSRHDTGELFF.

V and J are TRBV4-1 and TRBJ2-7, with 13 bases aligning to TRBD2. J lost 1 base, V lost 5 bases, and 2 bases had no gene match. The CDR3 has 15 residues. Germline V lookup: CDR1 MGHRA, CDR2 YSYEKL. The CDR3 DNA sequence: TGCGCCAGCAGCTGGACTAGCGGGAGTTCCTACGAGCAGTACTTC. The encoded protein is CASSWTSGSSYEQYF.

The rearrangement uses TRBV19 and TRBJ2-7, with 9 bases that match TRBD2. The CDR3 contains 14 residues. The V gene end was trimmed by 7 bases and the J gene end by 2 bases; junction bases not matched to a gene: 6. The germline V gene has CDR1 LNHDA and CDR2 SQIVND (reference sequence). DNA of the CDR3: TGTGCCAGTAAGGCCGCTAGCGGGACCTACGAGCAGTACTTC. This codes for CASKAASGTYEQYF. The full variable domain, in which reference TRBV19 and TRBJ2-7 provide the parts outside the CDR3, is DGGITQSPKYLFRKEGQNVTLSCEQNLNHDAMYWYRQDPGQGLRLIYYSQIVNDFQKGDIAEGYSVSREKKESFPLTVTSAQKNPTAFYLCASKAASGTYEQYFGPGTRLTVT.

The V and J genes are TRBV27 and TRBJ2-5; D not resolved. The CDR3 extends over 14 amino acids. Trimming removed 1 base from V and 5 bases from J, with 11 bases in between. The V gene's germline CDR1 is MNHEY and CDR2 SMNVEV (reference sequence). Here the CDR3 reads CASSLLSGMETQYF. In DNA, the CDR3 is TGTGCCAGCAGTTTATTGTCTGGGATGGAGACCCAGTACTTC.

In its sample, this clone was seen once. The V and J genes are TRBV15 and TRBJ1-1; 7 positions agree with TRBD1. The CDR3 length is 14 residues. Germline-derived CDR1 and CDR2 are LNHNV and YYDKDF (reference sequence). Germline trimming cut 0 bases from V and 3 bases from J; bases unmatched to any gene: 1. In nucleotides, the CDR3 is TGTGCCACCAGCAGAGATCAGGGGGACACTGAAGCTTTCTTT. This sequence encodes CATSRDQGDTEAFF.

There are a few counts of this clone. The rearrangement uses TRBV4-1 and TRBJ1-1; no reliable D call. This CDR3 contains 13 residues. Trimming shortened V by 2 bases and J by 11 bases, and 15 bases separated the two germline ends. Germline values: CDR1 MGHRA, CDR2 YSYEKL. The CDR3 reads CASSQRVDVEAFF. CDR3 DNA: TGCGCCAGCAGCCAAAGAGTGGATGTTGAGGCTTTCTTT.

This rearrangement joins TRBV4-2 to TRBJ2-3, with D perhaps being TRBD1 or TRBD2 (5 bases each). This CDR3 has 18 residues. Germline V gene lookup returns CDR1 LGHNA and CDR2 YNFKEQ. Trimming removed 3 bases at V and 2 bases at J, with 21 bases between. The CDR3 spells CASSQQNGTRLNTDTQYF. The CDR3 DNA follows: TGTGCCAGCAGCCAGCAAAACGGGACCCGCTTAAACACAGATACGCAGTATTTT.

The V gene is TRBV5-1, the J gene TRBJ2-1; unclear D gene. In germline, CDR1 is SGHRS, CDR2 YFSETQ. Between the trimmed V and J ends, which lost 6 bases and 0 bases, there was a span of 10 bases. CDR3 length: 14 residues. The CDR3: CASTVTASYNEQFF. CDR3 nucleotides: TGCGCCAGCACCGTCACAGCCTCCTACAATGAGCAGTTCTTC.

This clone was detected once. The chain recombines TRBV18 with TRBJ2-1; D perhaps matches TRBD1 (5 bases). Germline assignment: CDR1 KGHSH and CDR2 LQKENI. The ends were cut back, 1 base at V and 3 bases at J, with 7 bases in the middle. The CDR3 runs 14 residues. CDR3 protein: CASSPRGLYNEQFF. CDR3 bases: TGTGCCAGCTCACCACGGGGCCTCTACAATGAGCAGTTCTTC. Using reference TRBV18 and TRBJ2-1 for the parts outside the CDR3, the full variable domain is NAGVMQNPRHLVRRRGQEARLRCSPMKGHSHVYWYRQLPEEGLKFMVYLQKENIIDESGMPKERFSAEFPKEGPSILRIQQVVRGDSAAYFCASSPRGLYNEQFFGPGTRLTVL.